This T cell receptor (beta chain) was sequenced in a study of blood T cell repertoires in COVID-19. Measured with immunoSEQ multiplex PCR; TCRdb has only the in-frame clones, and not every one. There are 75,000 to 90,000 clones in the sample; around 90% occur only once, and over 5.5% lies in the top ten. There are 15 residues in the CDR3. CDR1 and CDR2 from the germline V gene are LGHDT and YNNKEL (reference sequence). V was cut by 4 bases and J by 4 bases, with 16 bases left in between. This sequence joins TRBV3-1 (or the pseudogene TRBV3-2) and TRBJ1-2; D might be TRBD1 (5 bases). The source material was peripheral blood. This receptor was identified in a man aged 18 to 29 with COVID-19, enrolled during active disease. The CDR3 DNA sequence: TGTGCCAGCAGCCTAGGCGCACAGGAGACCTATGGCTACACCTTC. Encoded protein: CASSLGAQETYGYTF.